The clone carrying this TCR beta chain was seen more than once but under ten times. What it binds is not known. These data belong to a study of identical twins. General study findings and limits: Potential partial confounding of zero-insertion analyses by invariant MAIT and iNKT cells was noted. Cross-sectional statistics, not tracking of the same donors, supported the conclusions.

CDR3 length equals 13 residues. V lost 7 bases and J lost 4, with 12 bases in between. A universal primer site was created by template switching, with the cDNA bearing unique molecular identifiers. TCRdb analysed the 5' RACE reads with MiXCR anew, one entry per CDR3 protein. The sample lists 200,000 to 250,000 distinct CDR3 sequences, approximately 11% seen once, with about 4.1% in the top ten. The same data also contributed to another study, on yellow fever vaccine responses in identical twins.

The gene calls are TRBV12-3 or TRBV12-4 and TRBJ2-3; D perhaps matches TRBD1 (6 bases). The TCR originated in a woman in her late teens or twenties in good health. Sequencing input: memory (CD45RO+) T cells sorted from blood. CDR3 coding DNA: TGTGCCAGCACCCTTGGGGGCCCAGATACGCAGTATTTT. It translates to CASTLGGPDTQYF.